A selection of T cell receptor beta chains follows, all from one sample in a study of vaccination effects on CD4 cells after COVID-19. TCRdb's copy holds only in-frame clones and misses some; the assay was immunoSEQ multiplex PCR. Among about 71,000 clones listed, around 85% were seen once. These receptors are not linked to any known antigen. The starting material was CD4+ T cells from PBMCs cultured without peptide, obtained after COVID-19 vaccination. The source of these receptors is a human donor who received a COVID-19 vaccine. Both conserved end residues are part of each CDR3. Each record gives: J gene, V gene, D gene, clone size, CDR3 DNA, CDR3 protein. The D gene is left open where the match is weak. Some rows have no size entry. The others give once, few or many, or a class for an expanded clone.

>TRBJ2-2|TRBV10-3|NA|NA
TGTGCCATCAGTGAGGGGGAAGCCGGGGAGCTGTTTTTT
CAISEGEAGELFF
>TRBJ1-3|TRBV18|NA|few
TGTGCCAGCTCACAGGGAGGCGGAAACACCATATATTTT
CASSQGGGNTIYF
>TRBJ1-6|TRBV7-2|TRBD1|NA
TGTGCCAGCAGCAGAGACAGGGGGAATTCACCCCTCCACTTT
CASSRDRGNSPLHF
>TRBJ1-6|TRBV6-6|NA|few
TGTGCCAGCAGCCCAACAGGGATAACTTCACCCCTCCACTTT
CASSPTGITSPLHF
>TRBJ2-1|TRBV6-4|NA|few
TGTGCCAGCAGTGAGGGGCCGAATTACAATGAGCAGTTCTTC
CASSEGPNYNEQFF
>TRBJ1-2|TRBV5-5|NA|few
TGTGCCAGCAGCTTGGGACCGTTCTATGGCTACACCTTC
CASSLGPFYGYTF
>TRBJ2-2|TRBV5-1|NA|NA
TGCGCCAGCAGCTTGCTTGCAGGGACGAACACCGGGGAGCTGTTTTTT
CASSLLAGTNTGELFF
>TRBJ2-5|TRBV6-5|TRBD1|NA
TGTGCCAGCACCGAGGGACAGGGGAGGGAGACCCAGTACTTC
CASTEGQGRETQYF
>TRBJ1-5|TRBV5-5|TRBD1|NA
TGTGCCAGCAGCCGGGACAGGGGGGGCAATCAGCCCCAGCATTTT
CASSRDRGGNQPQHF
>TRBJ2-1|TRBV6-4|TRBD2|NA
TGTGCCAGCAGCCTAGACGGGGGGGCCGTCCATGAGCAGTTCTTC
CASSLDGGAVHEQFF
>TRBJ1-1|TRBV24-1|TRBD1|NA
TGTGCCACCAGTGATGCAGGGGGTGTGAACACTGAAGCTTTCTTT
CATSDAGGVNTEAFF
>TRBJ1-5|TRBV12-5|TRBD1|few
TGTGCTAGTGGGACCGGGACAGTTAATCAGCCCCAGCATTTT
CASGTGTVNQPQHF
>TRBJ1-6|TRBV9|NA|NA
TGTGCCAGCAGCGTGACAGGCTCAAATTCACCCCTCCACTTT
CASSVTGSNSPLHF
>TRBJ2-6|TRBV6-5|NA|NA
TGTGCCAGCAGTTACTCGCCGGGGATCGGGGCCAACGTCCTGACTTTC
CASSYSPGIGANVLTF
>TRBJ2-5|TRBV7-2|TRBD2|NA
TGTGCCAGCAGCTTCAGAGTCGGGGTAGCGGGGACACAAGAGACCCAGTACTTC
CASSFRVGVAGTQETQYF
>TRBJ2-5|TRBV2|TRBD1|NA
TGTGCCAGCAGTTCGGGGACACAGGGGAGACCCCAGTACTTC
CASSSGTQGRPQYF
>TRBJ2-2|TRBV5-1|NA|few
TGCGCCAGCAGCGTTACAGGGATGGTGGCGACCGGGGAGCTGTTTTTT
CASSVTGMVATGELFF
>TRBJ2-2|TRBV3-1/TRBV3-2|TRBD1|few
TGTGCCAGCAGTCGACCGGGACAGGGACCTTTCACCGGGGAGCTGTTTTTT
CASSRPGQGPFTGELFF
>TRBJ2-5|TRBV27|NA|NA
TGTGCCACCAAGACAGCGATACAAGAGACCCAGTACTTC
CATKTAIQETQYF
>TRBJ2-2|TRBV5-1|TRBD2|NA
TGCGCCAGCAGCTTCCTAGCGGGGGTCAAGTCCGGGGAGCTGTTTTTT
CASSFLAGVKSGELFF
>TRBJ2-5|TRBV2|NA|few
TGTGCCAGCCGAGGGGGTGAGACCCAGTACTTC
CASRGGETQYF
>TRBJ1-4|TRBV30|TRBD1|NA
TGTGCCTGGAGTACCAGCCGGACAGGGCGCCACAGGGAAAAACTGTTTTTT
CAWSTSRTGRHREKLFF
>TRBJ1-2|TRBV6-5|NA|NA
TGTGCCAGCAGTTTTGTTAGGGCAGCCGGAAACTATGGCTACACCTTC
CASSFVRAAGNYGYTF
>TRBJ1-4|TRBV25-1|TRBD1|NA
TGTGCCAGCAGTGAACCGGGACAGAAAGAAAAACTGTTTTTT
CASSEPGQKEKLFF
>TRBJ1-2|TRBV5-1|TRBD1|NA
TGCGCCAGCAACCTGGGACAGGGCAGTGGCTACACCTTC
CASNLGQGSGYTF
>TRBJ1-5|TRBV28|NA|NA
TGTGCCAGCAGACGACAGGCGCAGCAGCCCCAGCATTTT
CASRRQAQQPQHF
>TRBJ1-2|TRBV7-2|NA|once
TGTGCCAGCAGCTTCTCGACCTATGGCTACACCTTC
CASSFSTYGYTF
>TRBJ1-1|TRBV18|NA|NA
TGTGCCAGCTCCCGCGACAGAACCAACACTGAAGCTTTCTTT
CASSRDRTNTEAFF
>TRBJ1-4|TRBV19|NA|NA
TGTGCCAGTAGTATAGACGGGGGGGCGAGTGAAAAACTGTTTTTT
CASSIDGGASEKLFF
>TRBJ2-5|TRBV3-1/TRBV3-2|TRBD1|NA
TGTGCCAGCAGCCAAGATTTGACAGGGGAAGGGCAGACCCAGTACTTC
CASSQDLTGEGQTQYF
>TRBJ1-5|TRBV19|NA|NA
TGTGCCAGTACCACAGGGATCGACAATCAGCCCCAGCATTTT
CASTTGIDNQPQHF
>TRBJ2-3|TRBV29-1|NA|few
TGCAGCGTTGTTGGCGGGGTAACAGATACGCAGTATTTT
CSVVGGVTDTQYF
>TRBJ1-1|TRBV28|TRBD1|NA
TGTGCCAGCACCACAGGGGGCGCCGGAGCTTTCTTT
CASTTGGAGAFF
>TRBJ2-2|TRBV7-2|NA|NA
TGTGCCAGCAGCTTACTAGGGGCCGGGGAGCTGTTTTTT
CASSLLGAGELFF
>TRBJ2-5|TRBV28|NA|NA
TGTGCCAGCAGTTTGAAGAGGGCGGGGCGGGAGACCCAGTACTTC
CASSLKRAGRETQYF
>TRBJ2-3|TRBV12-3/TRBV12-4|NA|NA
TGTGCCAGCAGGCCAGGAACGGCTACGCAGTATTTT
CASRPGTATQYF
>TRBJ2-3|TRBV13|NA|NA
TGTGCCAGCAGCTCGATCACCACAGATACGCAGTATTTT
CASSSITTDTQYF
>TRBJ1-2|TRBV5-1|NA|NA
TGCGCCAGCAGCTTGCAGGAAAGCTATGGCTACACCTTC
CASSLQESYGYTF
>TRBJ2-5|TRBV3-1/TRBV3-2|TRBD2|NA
TGTGCCAGCAGCCAAGGACTAGCGGGGGGATTTCAAGAGACCCAGTACTTC
CASSQGLAGGFQETQYF
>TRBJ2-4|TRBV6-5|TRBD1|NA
TGTGCCAGCAGTACCCGGGACAGGGGGCAGTACTTC
CASSTRDRGQYF